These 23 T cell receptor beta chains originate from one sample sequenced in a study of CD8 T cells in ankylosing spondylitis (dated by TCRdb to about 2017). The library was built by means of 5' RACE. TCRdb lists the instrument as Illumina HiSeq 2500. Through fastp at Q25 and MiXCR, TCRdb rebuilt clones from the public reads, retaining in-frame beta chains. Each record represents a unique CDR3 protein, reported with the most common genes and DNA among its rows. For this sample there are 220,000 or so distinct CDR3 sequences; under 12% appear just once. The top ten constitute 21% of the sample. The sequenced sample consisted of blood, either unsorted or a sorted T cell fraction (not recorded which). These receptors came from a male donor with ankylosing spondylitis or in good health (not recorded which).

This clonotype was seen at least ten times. CDR3 in DNA: TGTGCCAGCAGTTTCCGCCAGGAACCTTACAACTATGGCTACACCTTC. This sequence encodes CASSFRQEPYNYGYTF. The chain uses TRBV27 and TRBJ1-2; D is unclear. V lost 3 bases to trimming and J lost 2 bases, with 16 bases between them. The CDR3 length is 16 residues. Germline values: CDR1 MNHEY, CDR2 SMNVEV (reference sequence).

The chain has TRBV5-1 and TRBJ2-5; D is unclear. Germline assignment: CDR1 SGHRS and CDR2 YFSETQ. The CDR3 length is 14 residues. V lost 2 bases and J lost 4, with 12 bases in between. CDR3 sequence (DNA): TGCGCCAGCAGCTTACAGCCCGGTCGAGAGACCCAGTACTTC. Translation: CASSLQPGRETQYF.

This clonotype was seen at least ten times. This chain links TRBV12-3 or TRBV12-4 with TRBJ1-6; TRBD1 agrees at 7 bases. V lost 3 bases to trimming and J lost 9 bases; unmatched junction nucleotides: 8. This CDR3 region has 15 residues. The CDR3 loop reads CASSFGSGGSSPLHF. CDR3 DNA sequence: TGTGCCAGCAGTTTCGGGTCAGGGGGTAGTTCACCCCTCCACTTT.

The CDR3 is CASSYFGGVNEQFF. For the CDR3, the DNA is TGTGCCAGCAGTTACTTCGGGGGCGTGAATGAGCAGTTCTTC. The chain has TRBV6-5 and TRBJ2-1; the D gene could be TRBD1 or TRBD2 (6 bases each). The CDR3 consists of 14 residues. Trimming removed 1 base from V and 7 bases from J, with 11 bases in between. The germline gives CDR1 MNHEY, CDR2 SVGAGI.

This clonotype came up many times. CDR3 sequence reads: CSAPRGLTNQPQHF. CDR3 coding DNA: TGCAGTGCTCCGAGGGGACTGACCAATCAGCCCCAGCATTTT. The chain is built from TRBV20-1 and TRBJ1-5, with D maybe TRBD1 (5 bases). Germline V gene lookup returns CDR1 DFQATT and CDR2 SNEGSKA (reference sequence). CDR3 length equals 14 residues. V was pared by 5 bases and J by 3 bases, with 14 bases between.

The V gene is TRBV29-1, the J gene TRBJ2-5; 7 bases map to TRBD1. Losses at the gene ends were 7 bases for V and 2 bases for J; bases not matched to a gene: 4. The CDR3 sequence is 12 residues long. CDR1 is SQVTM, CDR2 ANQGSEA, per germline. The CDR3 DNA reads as TGCAGCGGCAGGACAGGTCAAGAGACCCAGTACTTC. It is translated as CSGRTGQETQYF. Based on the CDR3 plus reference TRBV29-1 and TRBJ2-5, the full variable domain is SAVISQKPSRDICQRGTSLTIQCQVDSQVTMMFWYRQQPGQSLTLIATANQGSEATYESGFVIDKFPISRPNLTFSTLTVSNMSPEDSSIYLCSGRTGQETQYFGPGTRLLVL.

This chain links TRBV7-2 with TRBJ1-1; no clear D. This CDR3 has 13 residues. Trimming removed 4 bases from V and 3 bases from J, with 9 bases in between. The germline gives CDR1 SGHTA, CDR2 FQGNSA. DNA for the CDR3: TGTGCCAGCAGCTCCGTAGTGTACACTGAAGCTTTCTTT. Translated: CASSSVVYTEAFF.

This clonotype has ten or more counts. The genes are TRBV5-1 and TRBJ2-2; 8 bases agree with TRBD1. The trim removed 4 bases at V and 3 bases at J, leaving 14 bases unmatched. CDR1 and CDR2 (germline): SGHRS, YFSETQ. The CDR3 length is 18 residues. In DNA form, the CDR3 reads TGCGCCAGCAGCAACCCCAGGGGGCTGCAATCGGACACCGGGGAGCTGTTTTTT. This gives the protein CASSNPRGLQSDTGELFF.

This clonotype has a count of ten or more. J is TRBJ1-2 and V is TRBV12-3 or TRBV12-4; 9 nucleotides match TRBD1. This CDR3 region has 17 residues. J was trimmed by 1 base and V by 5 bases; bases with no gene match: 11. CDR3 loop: CASSAPLTTGGNYGYTF. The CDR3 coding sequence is TGTGCCAGCAGTGCCCCCCTGACGACAGGGGGTAACTATGGCTACACCTTC.

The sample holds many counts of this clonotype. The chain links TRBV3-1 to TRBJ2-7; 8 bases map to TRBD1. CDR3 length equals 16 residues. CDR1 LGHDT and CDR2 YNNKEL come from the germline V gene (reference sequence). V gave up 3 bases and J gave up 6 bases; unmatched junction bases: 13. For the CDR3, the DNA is TGTGCCAGCAGCCAGGGGATTCAGACAGGGGCGTTCGAGCAGTACTTC. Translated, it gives CASSQGIQTGAFEQYF.

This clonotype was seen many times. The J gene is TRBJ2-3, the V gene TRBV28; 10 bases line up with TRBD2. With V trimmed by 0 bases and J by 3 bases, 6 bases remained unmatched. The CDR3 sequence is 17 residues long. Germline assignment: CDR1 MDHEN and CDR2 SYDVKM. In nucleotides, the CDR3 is TGTGCCAGCAGTTTATGGCCAGCGGGGGGGTCGACAGATACGCAGTATTTT. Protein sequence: CASSLWPAGGSTDTQYF.

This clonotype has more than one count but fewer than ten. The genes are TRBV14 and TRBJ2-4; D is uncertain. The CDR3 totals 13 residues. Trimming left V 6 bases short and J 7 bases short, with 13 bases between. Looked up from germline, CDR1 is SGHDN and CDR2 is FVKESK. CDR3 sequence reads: CASSPGGPNIQYF. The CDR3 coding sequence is TGTGCCAGCAGTCCGGGTGGCCCCAACATTCAGTACTTC.

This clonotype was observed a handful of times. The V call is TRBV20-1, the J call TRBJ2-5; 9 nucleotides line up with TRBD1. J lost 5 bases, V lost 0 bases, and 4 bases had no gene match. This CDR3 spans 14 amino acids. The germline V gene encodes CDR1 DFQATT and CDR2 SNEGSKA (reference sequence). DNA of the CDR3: TGCAGTGCTAGAGAGAACAGGGGGCGGGAGACCCAGTACTTC. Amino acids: CSARENRGRETQYF.

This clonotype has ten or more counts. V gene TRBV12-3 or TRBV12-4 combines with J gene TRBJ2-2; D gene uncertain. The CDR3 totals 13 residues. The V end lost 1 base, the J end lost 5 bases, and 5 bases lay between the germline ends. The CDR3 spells CASSLGQTGELFF. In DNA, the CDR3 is TGTGCCAGCAGTTTAGGGCAAACCGGGGAGCTGTTTTTT.

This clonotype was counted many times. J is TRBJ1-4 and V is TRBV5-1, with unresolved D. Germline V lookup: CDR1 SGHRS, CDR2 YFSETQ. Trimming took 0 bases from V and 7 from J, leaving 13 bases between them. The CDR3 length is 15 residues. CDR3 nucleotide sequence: TGCGCCAGCAGCTTGGGCGAACCGTCGGGTGAAAAACTGTTTTTT. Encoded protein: CASSLGEPSGEKLFF.

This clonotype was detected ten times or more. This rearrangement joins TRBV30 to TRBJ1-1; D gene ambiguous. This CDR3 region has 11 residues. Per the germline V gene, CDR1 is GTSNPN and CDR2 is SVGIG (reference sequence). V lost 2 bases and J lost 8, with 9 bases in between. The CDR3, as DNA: TGTGCCTGGAGTCCGACTAGAGAAGCTTTCTTT. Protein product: CAWSPTREAFF.

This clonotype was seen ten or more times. The CDR3 loop is CASSLTSTEVYGYTF. CDR3 nucleotide sequence: TGCGCCAGCAGCTTGACAAGTACTGAGGTTTATGGCTACACCTTC. The chain recombines TRBV5-1 with TRBJ1-2; D gene uncertain. Trimming removed 1 base from V and 5 bases from J, with 15 bases in between. The CDR3 sequence is 15 residues long. Germline CDR1 and CDR2: SGHRS and YFSETQ.

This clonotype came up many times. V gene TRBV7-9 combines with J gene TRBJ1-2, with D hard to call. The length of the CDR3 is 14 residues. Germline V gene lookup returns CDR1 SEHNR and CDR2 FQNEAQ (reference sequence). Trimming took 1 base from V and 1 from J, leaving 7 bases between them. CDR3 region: CASSLVGINYGYTF. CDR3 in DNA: TGTGCCAGCAGCTTAGTAGGGATTAACTATGGCTACACCTTC.

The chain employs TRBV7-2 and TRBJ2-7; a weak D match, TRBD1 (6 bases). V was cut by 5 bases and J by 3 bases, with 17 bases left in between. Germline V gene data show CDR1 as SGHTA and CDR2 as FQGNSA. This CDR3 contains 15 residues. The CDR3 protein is CASSTQGVGIYEQYF. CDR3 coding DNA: TGTGCCAGCAGCACACAGGGAGTTGGAATCTACGAGCAGTACTTC. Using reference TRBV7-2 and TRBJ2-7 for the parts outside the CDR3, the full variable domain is GAGVSQSPSNKVTEKGKDVELRCDPISGHTALYWYRQSLGQGLEFLIYFQGNSAPDKSGLPSDRFSAERTGGSVSTLTIQRTQQEDSAVYLCASSTQGVGIYEQYFGPGTRLTVT.

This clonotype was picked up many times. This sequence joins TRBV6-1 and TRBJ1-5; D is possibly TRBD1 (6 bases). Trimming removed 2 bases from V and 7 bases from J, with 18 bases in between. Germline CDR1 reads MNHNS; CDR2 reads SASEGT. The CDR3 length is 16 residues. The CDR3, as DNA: TGTGCCAGCAGTGAATTGGGCGCAGGGGTCGGCCAGCCCCAGCATTTT. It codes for CASSELGAGVGQPQHF.

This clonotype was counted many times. The CDR3 DNA reads TGCAGCGTTGAAGGGGCCCAGGCGGCCTATGGCTACACCTTC. Its translation is CSVEGAQAAYGYTF. The rearrangement uses TRBV29-1 and TRBJ1-2, with D unresolved. The CDR3 consists of 14 residues. Germline CDR1 SQVTM, CDR2 ANQGSEA. Between the trimmed V and J ends, which lost 1 base and 4 bases, there was a span of 13 bases.

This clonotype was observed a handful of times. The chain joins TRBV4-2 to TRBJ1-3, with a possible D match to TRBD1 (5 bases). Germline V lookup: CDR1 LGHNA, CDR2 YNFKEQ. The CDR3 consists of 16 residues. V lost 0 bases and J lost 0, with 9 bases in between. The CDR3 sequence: CASSQDPGLSGNTIYF. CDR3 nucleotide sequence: TGTGCCAGCAGCCAAGACCCAGGGCTCTCTGGAAACACCATATATTTT.

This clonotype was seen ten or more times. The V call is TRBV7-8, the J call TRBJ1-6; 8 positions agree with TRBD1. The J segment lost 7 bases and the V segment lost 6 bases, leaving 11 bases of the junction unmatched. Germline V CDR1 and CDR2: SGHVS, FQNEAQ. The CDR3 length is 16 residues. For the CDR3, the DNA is TGTGCCAGCAGGGACCAGGGGGCTAAGTTGAATTCACCCCTCCACTTT. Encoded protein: CASRDQGAKLNSPLHF.